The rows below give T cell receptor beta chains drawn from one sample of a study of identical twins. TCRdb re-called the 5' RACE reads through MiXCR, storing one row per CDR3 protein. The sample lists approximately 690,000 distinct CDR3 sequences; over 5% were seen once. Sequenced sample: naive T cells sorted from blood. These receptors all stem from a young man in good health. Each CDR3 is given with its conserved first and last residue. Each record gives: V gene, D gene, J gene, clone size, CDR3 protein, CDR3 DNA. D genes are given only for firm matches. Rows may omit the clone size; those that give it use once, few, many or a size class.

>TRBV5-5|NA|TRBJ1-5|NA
CASSLYGGDQPQHF
TGTGCCAGCAGCCTGTACGGGGGGGATCAGCCCCAGCATTTT
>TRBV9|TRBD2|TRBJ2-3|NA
CASSPQPSGTSTDTQYF
TGTGCCAGCAGCCCACAACCTAGCGGTACTAGCACAGATACGCAGTATTTT
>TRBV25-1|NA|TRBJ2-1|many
CASSEDTGSYNEQFF
TGTGCCAGCAGTGAAGATACAGGGTCCTACAATGAGCAGTTCTTC
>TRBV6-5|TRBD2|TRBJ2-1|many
CASSYSSGRASEQFF
TGTGCCAGCAGTTACTCGAGCGGGAGGGCCAGTGAGCAGTTCTTC
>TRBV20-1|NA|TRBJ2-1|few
CSARGSRVRLYNEQFF
TGCAGTGCTAGAGGTTCCCGCGTCCGGCTGTACAATGAGCAGTTCTTC
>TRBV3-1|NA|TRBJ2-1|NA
CASSQGVGRGGGQFF
TGTGCCAGCAGCCAAGGGGTCGGCAGGGGAGGTGGGCAGTTCTTC
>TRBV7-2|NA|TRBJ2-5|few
CASSWSLAETQYF
TGTGCCAGCAGCTGGAGCTTAGCAGAGACCCAGTACTTC
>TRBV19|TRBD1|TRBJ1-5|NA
CASSMGQVNQPQHF
TGTGCCAGTAGTATGGGACAGGTTAATCAGCCCCAGCATTTT
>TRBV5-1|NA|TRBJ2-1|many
CASSPSGEYEQFF
TGCGCCAGCAGCCCCTCGGGGGAGTATGAGCAGTTCTTC
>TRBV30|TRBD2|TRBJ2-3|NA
CAWSFGLADSTDTQYF
TGTGCCTGGAGTTTTGGCCTAGCGGATAGCACAGATACGCAGTATTTT